This TCR beta chain was captured in a study of blood T cell repertoires in COVID-19. Study context: The study drew acute and convalescent COVID-19 samples from the United States, Italy and Spain. Sample material is recorded as cDNA or gDNA derived from T cells, B-cell-depleted T cells, or PBMCs.

This clone was counted once. The V gene's germline CDR1 is MDHEN and CDR2 SYDVKM. This CDR3 has 12 residues. Trimming removed 5 bases from V and 1 base from J, with 5 bases in between. As originally analysed: Amplified reference gene primers provided the basis for estimating nucleated cell counts. Method: immunoSEQ multiplex PCR; TCRdb's copy keeps in-frame clones and lacks some. For V, J and clone size, that table is used; D and trimming come from the DNA. The sample consists of about 210,000 clones, around 87% of them appearing once. This sequence joins TRBV28 and TRBJ1-1, with no clear D. The source material was peripheral blood. This TCR came from a man aged 55 to 70 with acute or convalescent COVID-19. The CDR3 DNA is TGTGCCAGCAGTGAGGCGAACACTGAAGCTTTCTTT. It encodes CASSEANTEAFF.